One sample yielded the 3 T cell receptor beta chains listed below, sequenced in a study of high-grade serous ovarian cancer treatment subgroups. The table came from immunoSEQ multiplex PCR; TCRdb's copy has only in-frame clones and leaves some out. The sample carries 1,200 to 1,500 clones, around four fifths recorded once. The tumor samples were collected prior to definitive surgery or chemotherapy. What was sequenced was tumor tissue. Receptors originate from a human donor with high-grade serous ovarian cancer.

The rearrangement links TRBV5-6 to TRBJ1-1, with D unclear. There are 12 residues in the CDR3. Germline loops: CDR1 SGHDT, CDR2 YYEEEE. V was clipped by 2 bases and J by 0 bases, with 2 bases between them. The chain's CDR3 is CASSFMNTEAFF. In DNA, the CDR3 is TGTGCCAGCAGCTTTATGAACACTGAAGCTTTCTTT. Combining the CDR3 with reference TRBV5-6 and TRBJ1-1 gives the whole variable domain DAGVTQSPTHLIKTRGQQVTLRCSPKSGHDTVSWYQQALGQGPQFIFQYYEEEERQRGNFPDRFSGHQFPNYSSELNVNALLLGDSALYLCASSFMNTEAFFGQGTRLTVV.

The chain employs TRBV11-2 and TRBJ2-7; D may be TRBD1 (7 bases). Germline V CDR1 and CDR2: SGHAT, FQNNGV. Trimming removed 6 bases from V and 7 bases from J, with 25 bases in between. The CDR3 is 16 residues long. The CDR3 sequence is CASRQGLGEDSREQYF. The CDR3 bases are TGTGCCAGCAGACAGGGGTTGGGGGAGGATTCAAGGGAGCAGTACTTC.

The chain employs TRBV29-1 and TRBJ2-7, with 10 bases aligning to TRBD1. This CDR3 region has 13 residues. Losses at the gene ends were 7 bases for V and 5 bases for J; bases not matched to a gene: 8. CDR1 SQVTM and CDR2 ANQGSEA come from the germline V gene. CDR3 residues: CSGRDRGGHEQYF. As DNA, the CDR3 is TGCAGCGGGCGGGACAGGGGTGGTCACGAGCAGTACTTC.